Below, 24 T cell receptor beta chains from the same sample are listed, as sequenced in a study of blood T cell repertoires in COVID-19. Sequencing used immunoSEQ multiplex PCR; TCRdb keeps in-frame clones, though not all of them. The sample includes approximately 350,000 clones, around nine tenths seen only once; the top ten take around 3.5%. Sequencing input: peripheral blood. The source of these receptors is a woman between 18 and 29 years old who had recovered from COVID-19.

J is TRBJ1-3 and V is TRBV4-3; weak D call: TRBD1 (6 bases). The CDR3 runs 15 residues. The V end lost 4 bases, the J end lost 1 base, and 11 bases lay between the germline ends. Looked up from germline, CDR1 is LGHNA and CDR2 is YSLEER. The CDR3 DNA reads TGCGCCAGCAGCCGAAAGACAGGTTCTGGAAACACCATATATTTT. Amino acid sequence: CASSRKTGSGNTIYF.

This chain joins TRBV15 and TRBJ2-5, with D perhaps matching TRBD1 (6 bases). The germline V and J ends were trimmed by 4 bases and 3 bases, with 18 bases remaining between them. The CDR3 has 16 amino acids. The germline gives CDR1 LNHNV, CDR2 YYDKDF (reference sequence). CDR3 sequence (DNA): TGTGCCACCAGCAACACTAAGACAGGAGTAAAAGAGACCCAGTACTTC. Amino acid sequence: CATSNTKTGVKETQYF.

This clone was recorded once. The gene calls are TRBV19 and TRBJ1-1; perhaps TRBD1 as D (6 bases). CDR1 is LNHDA, CDR2 SQIVND, per germline (reference sequence). V was pared by 3 bases and J by 8 bases, with 13 bases between. The CDR3 runs 13 residues. The CDR3 reads CASSIGDRTEAFF. The CDR3 DNA is TGTGCCAGTAGTATTGGAGACAGGACAGAAGCTTTCTTT.

The V gene is TRBV7-2, the J gene TRBJ2-3, with TRBD2 matching over 9 bases. J lost 6 bases, V lost 2 bases, and 6 bases had no gene match. Germline CDR1 SGHTA, CDR2 FQGNSA. CDR3 length equals 15 residues. CDR3 protein: CASSLRVAGADTQYF. DNA for the CDR3: TGTGCCAGCAGCTTAAGGGTAGCGGGAGCGGATACGCAGTATTTT.

This clone is a singleton in its sample. The CDR3 sequence: CASSLGIQETQYF. CDR3 bases: TGTGCCAGCAGCTTAGGTATACAAGAGACCCAGTACTTC. The V call is TRBV11-3, the J call TRBJ2-5; no clear D. This CDR3 has 13 amino acids. V was trimmed by 1 base and J by 2 bases, leaving 5 bases between them. The V gene's germline CDR1 is SGHNT and CDR2 YENEEA.

The chain uses TRBV5-4 and TRBJ2-5; 7 bases map to TRBD1. Unmatched junction bases numbered 16, after V lost 4 bases and J lost 4 bases. The CDR3 is 17 amino acids. The germline CDR1 and CDR2 sequences are SGHNT and YYREEE (reference sequence). The DNA for the CDR3 is TGTGCCAGCAGCGGAATCCACAGGGGAAGAAGGTCAGAGACCCAGTACTTC. Translated: CASSGIHRGRRSETQYF.

This chain connects TRBV6-4 to TRBJ1-1, with TRBD1 matching 7 bases. The CDR3 covers 14 residues. V dropped 3 bases and J dropped 5; count of bases not matched to a gene: 6. Germline V gene lookup returns CDR1 MRHNA and CDR2 SNTAGT. The CDR3 coding sequence is TGTGCCAGCAGTGAGACCGCAGGGGGGACTGAAGCTTTCTTT. As protein: CASSETAGGTEAFF.

The genes are TRBV6-6 and TRBJ1-1; TRBD1 might be the D (5 bases). There are 14 residues in the CDR3. Trimming cost V 2 bases and J 11 bases, with 18 bases left between them. CDR1 and CDR2 (germline): MNHNY, SVGAGI (reference sequence). The CDR3 DNA reads as TGTGCCAGCAGTTACACAGGCCAGTCACGGGAGGCTTTCTTT. Encoded protein: CASSYTGQSREAFF.

This clone was counted a single time. This CDR3 is CASSLARAVTSTDTQYF. The DNA of the CDR3 is TGTGCCAGCAGCTTAGCGAGGGCGGTAACTAGCACAGATACGCAGTATTTT. V gene TRBV7-2 combines with J gene TRBJ2-3; weak D call: TRBD2 (5 bases). The CDR3 runs to 17 residues. Trimming left V 0 bases short and J 0 bases short, with 13 bases between. CDR1 and CDR2 from the germline V gene are SGHTA and FQGNSA. Based on the CDR3 plus reference TRBV7-2 and TRBJ2-3, the full variable domain is GAGVSQSPSNKVTEKGKDVELRCDPISGHTALYWYRQSLGQGLEFLIYFQGNSAPDKSGLPSDRFSAERTGGSVSTLTIQRTQQEDSAVYLCASSLARAVTSTDTQYFGPGTRLTVL.

J is TRBJ1-2 and V is TRBV27; 8 nucleotides align to TRBD1. After removal of 2 bases from V and 7 bases from J, the junction contained 9 bases not matched to a gene. This CDR3 comprises 15 residues. Germline values: CDR1 MNHEY, CDR2 SMNVEV (reference sequence). CDR3 in amino acids: CASSLRVQGAGGYTF. In DNA, the CDR3 is TGTGCCAGCAGTTTAAGGGTTCAGGGGGCTGGTGGCTACACCTTC.

V gene TRBV6-5 combines with J gene TRBJ2-7, with D hard to call. The CDR3 consists of 14 residues. The germline V gene has CDR1 MNHEY and CDR2 SVGAGI. With 0 bases removed from V and 4 bases from J, the gap between germline ends came to 10 bases. The CDR3 DNA follows: TGTGCCAGCAGTTACTCACTTTTCGGTTACGAGCAGTACGTC. Translation gives CASSYSLFGYEQYV.

The chain employs TRBV11-2 and TRBJ2-1; 7 bases map to TRBD2. The germline CDR1 and CDR2 sequences are SGHAT and FQNNGV. V was pared by 5 bases and J by 4 bases, with 11 bases of the junction left unmatched. The CDR3 covers 16 residues. The CDR3 loop reads CASSPMYSGLYNEQFF. In DNA form, the CDR3 reads TGTGCCAGCAGCCCGATGTATAGCGGGCTTTACAATGAGCAGTTCTTC.

CDR3 residues: CAWSRAGRGRQPQHF. The CDR3 DNA reads as TGTGCCTGGAGCCGCGCGGGCAGGGGGAGGCAGCCCCAGCATTTT. The V and J genes are TRBV30 and TRBJ1-5, with 7 bases fitting TRBD1. Trimming removed 3 bases from V and 7 bases from J; junction bases left unmatched: 12. This CDR3 comprises 15 residues. Germline CDR1 and CDR2: GTSNPN and SVGIG (reference sequence).

The chain links TRBV29-1 to TRBJ1-1, with D tentatively TRBD1 (6 bases). The CDR3 covers 13 residues. CDR1 is SQVTM and CDR2 is ANQGSEA in the germline V gene. The V gene lost 5 bases and the J gene lost 3 bases, with 13 bases spanning the gap. CDR3 in amino acids: CSVRGGRDTEAFF. CDR3 nucleotide sequence: TGCAGCGTTAGAGGGGGGAGGGACACTGAAGCTTTCTTT. Combining the CDR3 with reference TRBV29-1 and TRBJ1-1 gives the whole variable domain SAVISQKPSRDICQRGTSLTIQCQVDSQVTMMFWYRQQPGQSLTLIATANQGSEATYESGFVIDKFPISRPNLTFSTLTVSNMSPEDSSIYLCSVRGGRDTEAFFGQGTRLTVV.

The CDR3 DNA follows: TGTGCCAGCAGCATCTCGGGAAGGTCTAGCAATCAGCCCCAGCATTTT. As protein: CASSISGRSSNQPQHF. The V gene is TRBV11-2, the J gene TRBJ1-5; D unresolved. Trimming took 5 bases from V and 0 from J, leaving 14 bases between them. CDR1 SGHAT and CDR2 FQNNGV come from the germline V gene. This CDR3 comprises 16 residues.

This clone was found once. V gene TRBV29-1 combines with J gene TRBJ2-1; 12 nucleotides align to TRBD2. The junction had 3 bases not matched to a gene; V was cut back by 4 bases and J by 5 bases. The CDR3 contains 14 residues. From germline, CDR1 is SQVTM and CDR2 ANQGSEA. For the CDR3, the DNA is TGCAGCGTTGGAAGGACTAGCGGGAACAATGAGCAGTTCTTC. This translates into CSVGRTSGNNEQFF.

V usage is TRBV4-3 and J usage is TRBJ1-2; 8 bases are shared with TRBD1. Germline V gives CDR1 LGHNA, CDR2 YSLEER. This CDR3 is built from 17 residues. V gave up 0 bases and J gave up 0 bases; unmatched junction bases: 6. CDR3 nucleotides: TGCGCCAGCAGCCAAGACGCAGGGGGCGCTGCTAACTATGGCTACACCTTC. Its translation is CASSQDAGGAANYGYTF.

The genes are TRBV9 and TRBJ2-3, with 8 bases that match TRBD2. V dropped 3 bases and J dropped 5; count of bases not matched to a gene: 11. CDR1 SGDLS and CDR2 YYNGEE come from the germline V gene. The CDR3 has 16 residues. The CDR3 DNA follows: TGTGCCAGCAGCGGACCGGGACTAGGGGAAGGAGATACGCAGTATTTT. Its protein product is CASSGPGLGEGDTQYF.

The V and J genes are TRBV18 and TRBJ1-5; 7 bases map to TRBD1. After removal of 0 bases from V and 3 bases from J, the junction contained 2 bases not matched to a gene. The CDR3 length is 15 residues. Germline-derived CDR1 and CDR2 are KGHSH and LQKENI. The DNA of the CDR3 is TGTGCCAGCTCACCACCGGGACAGCACAATCAGCCCCAGCATTTT. Its translation is CASSPPGQHNQPQHF.

This clone was recorded only once. This chain uses TRBV7-8 with TRBJ2-2; weak D call: TRBD2 (5 bases). Trimming left V 5 bases short and J 6 bases short, with 22 bases between. In germline, CDR1 is SGHVS, CDR2 FQNEAQ. CDR3 length equals 17 residues. Written as DNA, the CDR3 is TGTGCCAGCAGCCTTATCGAAGCGGTTCTATTGGCCGGGGAGCTGTTTTTT. This gives the protein CASSLIEAVLLAGELFF.

This clone was counted once. V gene TRBV4-1 combines with J gene TRBJ2-1; weak D call: TRBD1 (6 bases). This CDR3 region has 14 residues. The germline V gene has CDR1 MGHRA and CDR2 YSYEKL. The V end was cut by 5 bases, the J end by 9 bases, with 17 bases between. This CDR3 is CASSRAASRGEQFF. The CDR3 DNA reads TGCGCCAGCAGCAGGGCAGCCTCCAGGGGTGAGCAGTTCTTC.

This chain connects TRBV5-4 to TRBJ2-2; 10 nucleotides line up with TRBD2. This CDR3 is 17 amino acids long. V was clipped by 2 bases and J by 6 bases; unmatched bases: 10. CDR1 SGHNT and CDR2 YYREEE come from the germline V gene (reference sequence). This chain's CDR3 is CASSFSIGTSEAGELFF. The CDR3 DNA sequence: TGTGCCAGCAGCTTTAGTATAGGGACTAGCGAGGCCGGGGAGCTGTTTTTT.

This CDR3 reads CASSATSGRVGFEQYV. The CDR3, as DNA: TGTGCCAGCAGCGCGACTAGCGGGAGAGTCGGGTTCGAGCAGTACGTC. The chain carries TRBV7-9 and TRBJ2-7, with 12 positions matching TRBD2. V trimming: 5 bases; J trimming: 6 bases; junction bases outside the gene matches: 11. Germline values: CDR1 SEHNR, CDR2 FQNEAQ (reference sequence). The CDR3 has 16 amino acids.

The rearrangement joins TRBV24-1 to TRBJ1-1, with D perhaps TRBD1 (5 bases). The V end lost 7 bases, the J end lost 3 bases, and 11 bases lay between the germline ends. The CDR3 extends over 13 amino acids. From germline, CDR1 is KGHDR and CDR2 SFDVKD. The CDR3 reads CATRGEGYTEAFF. CDR3 DNA sequence: TGTGCCACCAGGGGGGAGGGGTACACTGAAGCTTTCTTT.